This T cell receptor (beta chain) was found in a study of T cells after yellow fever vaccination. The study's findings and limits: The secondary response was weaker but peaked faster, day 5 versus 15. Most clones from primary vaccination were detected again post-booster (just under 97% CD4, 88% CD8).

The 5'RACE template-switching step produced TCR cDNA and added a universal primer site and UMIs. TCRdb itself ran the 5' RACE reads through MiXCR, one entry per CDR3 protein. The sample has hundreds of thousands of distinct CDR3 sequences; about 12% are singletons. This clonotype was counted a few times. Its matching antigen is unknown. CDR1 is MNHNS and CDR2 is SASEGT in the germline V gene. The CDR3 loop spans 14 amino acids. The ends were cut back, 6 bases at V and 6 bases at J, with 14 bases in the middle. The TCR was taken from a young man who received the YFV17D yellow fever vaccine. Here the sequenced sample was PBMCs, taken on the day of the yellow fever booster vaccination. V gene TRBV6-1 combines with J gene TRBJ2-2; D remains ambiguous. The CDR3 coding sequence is TGTGCCAGCAGAGCAGTTTTCGCCCCCGGGGAGCTGTTTTTT. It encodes CASRAVFAPGELFF.